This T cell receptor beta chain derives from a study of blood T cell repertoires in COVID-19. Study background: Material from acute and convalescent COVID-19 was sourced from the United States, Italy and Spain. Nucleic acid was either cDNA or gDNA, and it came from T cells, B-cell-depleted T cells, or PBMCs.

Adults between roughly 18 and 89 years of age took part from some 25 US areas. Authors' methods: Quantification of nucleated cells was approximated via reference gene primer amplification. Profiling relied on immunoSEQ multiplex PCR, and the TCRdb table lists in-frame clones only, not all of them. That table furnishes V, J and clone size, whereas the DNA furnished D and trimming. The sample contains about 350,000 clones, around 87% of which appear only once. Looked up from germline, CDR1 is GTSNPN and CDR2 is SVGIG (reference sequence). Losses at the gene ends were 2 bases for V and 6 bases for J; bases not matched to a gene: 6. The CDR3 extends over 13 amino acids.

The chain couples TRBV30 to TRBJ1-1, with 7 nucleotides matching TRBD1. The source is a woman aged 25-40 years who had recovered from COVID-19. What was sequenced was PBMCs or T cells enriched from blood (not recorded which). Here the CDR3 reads CAWSHDRDSEAFF. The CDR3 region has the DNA TGTGCCTGGAGTCACGACAGGGACTCTGAAGCTTTCTTT. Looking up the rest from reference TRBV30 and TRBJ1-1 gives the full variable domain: SQTIHQWPATLVQPVGSPLSLECTVEGTSNPNLYWYRQAAGRGLQLLFYSVGIGQISSEVPQNLSASRPQDRQFILSSKKLLLSDSGFYLCAWSHDRDSEAFFGQGTRLTVV.